The clone carrying this TCR beta chain was found many times. These data originate in a study of Graves' ophthalmopathy and Graves' hyperthyroidism. Study-wide context: No treatment had been given when peripheral blood was collected at initial diagnosis.

Trimming took off 4 bases at V and 7 bases at J, with 22 bases between the two ends. This CDR3 comprises 16 residues. CDR1 and CDR2 (germline): MDHEN, SYDVKM. Patients with other autoimmune diseases, uncontrolled infections, pregnancy or lactation were excluded. The authors amplified TCR beta CDR3 regions from RNA transcripts. First-round RT-PCR used HTBI primers; second-round multiplex PCR followed. From the multiplex PCR reads, TCRdb called clonotypes with MiXCR, one entry per CDR3 protein. The data contain 200,000 to 250,000 distinct CDR3 sequences, roughly 21% of them singletons. The sequence was collected from a woman in her forties or fifties with Graves' ophthalmopathy. The sequencing input was peripheral blood. The chain joins TRBV28 to TRBJ1-2; D gene unclear. The CDR3 reads CASSSPTKTRTRGYTF. In DNA, the CDR3 is TGTGCCAGCAGTTCCCCGACAAAAACCCGGACGCGTGGCTACACCTTC.